Detailed here is one T cell receptor (beta chain). What it recognizes is unknown. This sample was taken from a study of blood T cells in healthy people across ages. Notes on the study in general: Investigators treated diversity estimates from one million T cells as underestimates.

Combining a sample-barcoded 5' primer with a J-beta primer mix, a second PCR ran for 7 to 11 cycles. Every single cDNA molecule received a tag from a template-switch adaptor with 12 random nucleotides. Researchers report that each sample yielded at least 2.5 million CDR3-containing paired-end reads. TCRdb redid the calling of the 5' RACE reads with MiXCR, one entry per CDR3 protein. Of about 580,000 distinct CDR3 sequences listed, around 48% were seen once; the top ten hold under 30%. This receptor was taken from an elderly man in good health. The sequencing sample was made of blood.

The DNA for the CDR3 is TGCAGCGTTGAAGATGGTGCAGCAGGTCAGCCCCAGCATTTT. Its protein product is CSVEDGAAGQPQHF. The V gene is TRBV29-1, the J gene TRBJ1-5; no clear D gene. CDR1 and CDR2 from the germline V gene are SQVTM and ANQGSEA. The CDR3 is 14 residues long. V shed 0 bases and J shed 6 bases, with 12 bases lying between them.